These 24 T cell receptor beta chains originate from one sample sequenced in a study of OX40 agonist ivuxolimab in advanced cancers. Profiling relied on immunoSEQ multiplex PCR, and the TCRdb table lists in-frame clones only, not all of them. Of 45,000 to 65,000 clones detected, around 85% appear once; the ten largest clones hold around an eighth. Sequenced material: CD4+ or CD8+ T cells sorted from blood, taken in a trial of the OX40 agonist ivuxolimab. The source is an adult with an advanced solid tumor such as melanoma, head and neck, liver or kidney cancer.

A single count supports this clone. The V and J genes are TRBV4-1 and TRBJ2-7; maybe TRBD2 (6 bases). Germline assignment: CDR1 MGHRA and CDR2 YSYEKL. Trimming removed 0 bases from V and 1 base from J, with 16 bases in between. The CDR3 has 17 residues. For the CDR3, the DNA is TGCGCCAGCAGCCAAGATCGGGGGAGACTGAGATCCTACGAGCAGTACTTC. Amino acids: CASSQDRGRLRSYEQYF.

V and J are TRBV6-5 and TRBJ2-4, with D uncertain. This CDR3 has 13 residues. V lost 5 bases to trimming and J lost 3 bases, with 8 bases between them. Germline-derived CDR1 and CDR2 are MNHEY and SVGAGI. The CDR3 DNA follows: TGTGCCAGCAGTGGATTCGGCAAAAACATTCAGTACTTC. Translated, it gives CASSGFGKNIQYF.

The CDR3 spells CASTSSGLNTGELFF. The CDR3 DNA is TGTGCCAGCACGTCATCCGGATTAAACACCGGGGAGCTGTTTTTT. This chain connects TRBV6-6 to TRBJ2-2; unclear D gene. V shed 7 bases and J shed 2 bases, with 14 bases lying between them. The CDR3 consists of 15 residues. Germline V gene lookup returns CDR1 MNHNY and CDR2 SVGAGI (reference sequence).

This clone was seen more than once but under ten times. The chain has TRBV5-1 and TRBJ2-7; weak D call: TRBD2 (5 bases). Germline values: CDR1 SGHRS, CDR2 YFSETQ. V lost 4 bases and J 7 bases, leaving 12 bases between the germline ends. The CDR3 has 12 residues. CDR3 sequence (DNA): TGCGCCAGCAGCACCGGGGTGGGTGAGCAGTACTTC. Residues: CASSTGVGEQYF.

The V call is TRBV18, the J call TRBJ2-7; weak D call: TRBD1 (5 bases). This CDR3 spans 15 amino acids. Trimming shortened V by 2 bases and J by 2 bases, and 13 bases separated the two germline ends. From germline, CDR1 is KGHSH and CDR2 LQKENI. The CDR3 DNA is TGTGCCAGCTCACCATTGACAGTAGGAGCCTACGAGCAGTACTTC. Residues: CASSPLTVGAYEQYF.

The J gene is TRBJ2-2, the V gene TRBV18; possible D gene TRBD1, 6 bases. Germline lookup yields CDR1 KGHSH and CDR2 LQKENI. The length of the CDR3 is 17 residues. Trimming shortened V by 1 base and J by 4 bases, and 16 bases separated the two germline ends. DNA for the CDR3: TGTGCCAGCTCACCACTGCCTGGGACACCCTTCACCGGGGAGCTGTTTTTT. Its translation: CASSPLPGTPFTGELFF. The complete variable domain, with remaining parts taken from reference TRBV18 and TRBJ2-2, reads NAGVMQNPRHLVRRRGQEARLRCSPMKGHSHVYWYRQLPEEGLKFMVYLQKENIIDESGMPKERFSAEFPKEGPSILRIQQVVRGDSAAYFCASSPLPGTPFTGELFFGEGSRLTVL.

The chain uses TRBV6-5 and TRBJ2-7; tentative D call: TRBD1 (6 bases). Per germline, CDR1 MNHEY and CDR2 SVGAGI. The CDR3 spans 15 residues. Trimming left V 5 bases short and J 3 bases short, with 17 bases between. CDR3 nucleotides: TGTGCCAGCAGTGGGTCCGGGACAATCGACTACGAGCAGTACTTC. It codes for CASSGSGTIDYEQYF.

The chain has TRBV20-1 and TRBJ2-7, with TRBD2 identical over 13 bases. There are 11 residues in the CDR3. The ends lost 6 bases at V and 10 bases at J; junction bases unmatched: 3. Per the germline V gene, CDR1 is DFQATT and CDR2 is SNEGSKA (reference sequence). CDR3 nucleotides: TGCAGTGCCGGGACTAGCGGGACTCAGTACTTC. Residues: CSAGTSGTQYF.

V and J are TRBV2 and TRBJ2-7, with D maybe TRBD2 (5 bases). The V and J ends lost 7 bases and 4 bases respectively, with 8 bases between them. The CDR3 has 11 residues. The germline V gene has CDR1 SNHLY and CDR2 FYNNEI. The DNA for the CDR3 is TGTGCCAGCAACGAGGGTTACGAGCAGTACTTC. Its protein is CASNEGYEQYF.

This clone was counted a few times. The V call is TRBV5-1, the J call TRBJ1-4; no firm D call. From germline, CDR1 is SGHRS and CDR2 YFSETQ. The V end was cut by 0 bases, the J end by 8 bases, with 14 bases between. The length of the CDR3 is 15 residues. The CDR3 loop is CASSLAMSSREKLFF. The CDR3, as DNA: TGCGCCAGCAGCTTGGCCATGTCCTCTAGGGAAAAACTGTTTTTT.

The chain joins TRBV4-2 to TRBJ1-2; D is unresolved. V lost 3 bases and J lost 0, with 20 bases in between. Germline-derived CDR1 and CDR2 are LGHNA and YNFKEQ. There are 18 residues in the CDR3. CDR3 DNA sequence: TGTGCCAGCAGCCAGCTTCCTCTACAGCGATCACCTAACTATGGCTACACCTTC. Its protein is CASSQLPLQRSPNYGYTF.

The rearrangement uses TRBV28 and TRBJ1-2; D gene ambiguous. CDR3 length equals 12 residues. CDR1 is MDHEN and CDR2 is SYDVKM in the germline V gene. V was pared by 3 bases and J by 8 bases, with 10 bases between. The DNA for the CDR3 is TGTGCCAGCAGTTTGGGGAAGGTGGGCTACACCTTC. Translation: CASSLGKVGYTF.

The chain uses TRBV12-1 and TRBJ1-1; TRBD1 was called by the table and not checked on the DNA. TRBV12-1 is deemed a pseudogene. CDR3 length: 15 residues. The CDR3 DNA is TGTGCCAGCAGCTTGACAGGGCACATGAACACTGAAGCTTTCTTT. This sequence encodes CASSLTGHMNTEAFF.

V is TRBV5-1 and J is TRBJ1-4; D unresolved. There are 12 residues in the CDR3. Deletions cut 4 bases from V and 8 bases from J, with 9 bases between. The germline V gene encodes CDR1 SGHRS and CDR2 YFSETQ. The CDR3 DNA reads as TGCGCCAGCAGCGACAACCGAGAAAAACTGTTTTTT. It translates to CASSDNREKLFF.

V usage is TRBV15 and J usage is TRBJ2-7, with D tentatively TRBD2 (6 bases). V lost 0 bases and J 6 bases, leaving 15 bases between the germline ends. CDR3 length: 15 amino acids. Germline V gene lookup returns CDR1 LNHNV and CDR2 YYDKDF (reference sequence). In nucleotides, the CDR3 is TGTGCCACCAGCAGAGATGCGGGACGCCCGACCGAGCAGTACTTC. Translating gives CATSRDAGRPTEQYF.

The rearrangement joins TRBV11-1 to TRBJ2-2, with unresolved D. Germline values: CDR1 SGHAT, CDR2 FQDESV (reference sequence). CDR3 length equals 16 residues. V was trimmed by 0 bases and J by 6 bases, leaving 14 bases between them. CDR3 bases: TGTGCCAGCAGCTTAGCCGTGACCCGGAGTGCCGGGGAGCTGTTTTTT. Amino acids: CASSLAVTRSAGELFF. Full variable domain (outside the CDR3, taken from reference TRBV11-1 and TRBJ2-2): EAEVAQSPRYKITEKSQAVAFWCDPISGHATLYWYRQILGQGPELLVQFQDESVVDDSQLPKDRFSAERLKGVDSTLKIQPAELGDSAMYLCASSLAVTRSAGELFFGEGSRLTVL.

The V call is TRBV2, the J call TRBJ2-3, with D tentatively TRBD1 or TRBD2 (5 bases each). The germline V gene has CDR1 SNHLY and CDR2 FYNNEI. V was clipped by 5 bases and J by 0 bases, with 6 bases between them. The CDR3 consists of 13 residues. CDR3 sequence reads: CASSRDSTDTQYF. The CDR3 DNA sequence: TGTGCCAGCAGTCGGGACAGCACAGATACGCAGTATTTT.

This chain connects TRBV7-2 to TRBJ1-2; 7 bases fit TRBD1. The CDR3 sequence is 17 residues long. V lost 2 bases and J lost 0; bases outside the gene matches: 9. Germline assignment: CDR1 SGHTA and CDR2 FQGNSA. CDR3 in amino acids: CASSLIRGGTTNYGYTF. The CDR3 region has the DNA TGTGCCAGCAGCTTAATCAGGGGGGGGACGACTAACTATGGCTACACCTTC. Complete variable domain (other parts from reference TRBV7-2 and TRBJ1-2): GAGVSQSPSNKVTEKGKDVELRCDPISGHTALYWYRQSLGQGLEFLIYFQGNSAPDKSGLPSDRFSAERTGGSVSTLTIQRTQQEDSAVYLCASSLIRGGTTNYGYTFGSGTRLTVV.

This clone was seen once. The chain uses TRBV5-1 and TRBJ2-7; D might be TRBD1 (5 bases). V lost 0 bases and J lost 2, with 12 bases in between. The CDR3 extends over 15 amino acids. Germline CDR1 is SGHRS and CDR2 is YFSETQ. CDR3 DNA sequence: TGCGCCAGCAGCTTGGAAGGCAGGGTCCCCTACGAGCAGTACTTC. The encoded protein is CASSLEGRVPYEQYF.

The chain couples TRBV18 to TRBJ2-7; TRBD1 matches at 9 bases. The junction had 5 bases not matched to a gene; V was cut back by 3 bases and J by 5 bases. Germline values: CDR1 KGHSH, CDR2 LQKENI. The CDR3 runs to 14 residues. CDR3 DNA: TGTGCCAGCTCACCCGGGACAGGGATCAACGAGCAGTACTTC. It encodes CASSPGTGINEQYF.

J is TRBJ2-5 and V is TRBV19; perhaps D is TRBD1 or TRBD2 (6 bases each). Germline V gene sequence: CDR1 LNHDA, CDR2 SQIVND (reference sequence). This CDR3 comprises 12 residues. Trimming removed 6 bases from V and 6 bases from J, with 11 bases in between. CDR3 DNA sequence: TGTGCCAGTAGCGAGGGGGGTAAGACCCAGTACTTC. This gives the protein CASSEGGKTQYF. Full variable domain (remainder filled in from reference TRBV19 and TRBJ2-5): DGGITQSPKYLFRKEGQNVTLSCEQNLNHDAMYWYRQDPGQGLRLIYYSQIVNDFQKGDIAEGYSVSREKKESFPLTVTSAQKNPTAFYLCASSEGGKTQYFGPGTRLLVL.

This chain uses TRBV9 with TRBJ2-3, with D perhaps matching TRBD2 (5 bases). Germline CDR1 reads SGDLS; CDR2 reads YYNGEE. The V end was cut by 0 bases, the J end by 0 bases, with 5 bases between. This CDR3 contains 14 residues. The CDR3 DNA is TGTGCCAGCAGCGTAGGCGGGAGCACAGATACGCAGTATTTT. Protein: CASSVGGSTDTQYF. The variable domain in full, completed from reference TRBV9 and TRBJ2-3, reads DSGVTQTPKHLITATGQRVTLRCSPRSGDLSVYWYQQSLDQGLQFLIQYYNGEERAKGNILERFSAQQFPDLHSELNLSSLELGDSALYFCASSVGGSTDTQYFGPGTRLTVL.

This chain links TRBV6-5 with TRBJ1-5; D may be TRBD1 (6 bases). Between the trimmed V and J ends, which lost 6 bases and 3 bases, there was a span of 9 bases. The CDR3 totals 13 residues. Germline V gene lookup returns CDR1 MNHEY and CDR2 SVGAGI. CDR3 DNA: TGTGCCAGCAGCGGACAGCTCAATCAGCCCCAGCATTTT. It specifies CASSGQLNQPQHF.

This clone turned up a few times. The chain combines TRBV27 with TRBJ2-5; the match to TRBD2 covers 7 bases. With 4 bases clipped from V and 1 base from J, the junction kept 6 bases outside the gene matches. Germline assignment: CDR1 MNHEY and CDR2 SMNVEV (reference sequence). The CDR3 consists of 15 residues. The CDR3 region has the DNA TGTGCCAGCAGTTCTACTAGCGCGACCCAAGAGACCCAGTACTTC. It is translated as CASSSTSATQETQYF.